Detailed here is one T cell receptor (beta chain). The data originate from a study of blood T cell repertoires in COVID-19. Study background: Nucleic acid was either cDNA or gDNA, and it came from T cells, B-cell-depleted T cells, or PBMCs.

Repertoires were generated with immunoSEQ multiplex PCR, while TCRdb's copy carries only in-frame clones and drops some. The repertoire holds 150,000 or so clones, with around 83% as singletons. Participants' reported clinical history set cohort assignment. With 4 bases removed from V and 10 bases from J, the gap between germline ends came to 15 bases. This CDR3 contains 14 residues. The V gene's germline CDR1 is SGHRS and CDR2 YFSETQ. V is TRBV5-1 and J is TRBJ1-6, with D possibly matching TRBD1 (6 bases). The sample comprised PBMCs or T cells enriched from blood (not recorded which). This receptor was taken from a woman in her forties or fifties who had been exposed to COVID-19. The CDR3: CASSPWSGDSPLHF. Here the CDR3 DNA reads TGCGCCAGCAGCCCGTGGTCAGGGGACTCACCCCTCCACTTT.